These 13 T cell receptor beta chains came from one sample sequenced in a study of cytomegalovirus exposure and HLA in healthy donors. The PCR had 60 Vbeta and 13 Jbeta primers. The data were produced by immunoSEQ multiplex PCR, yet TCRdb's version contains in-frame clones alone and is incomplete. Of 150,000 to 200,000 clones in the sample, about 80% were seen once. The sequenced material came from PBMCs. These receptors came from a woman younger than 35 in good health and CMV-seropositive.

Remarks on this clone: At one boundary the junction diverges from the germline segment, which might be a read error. The DNA for the CDR3 is TGCAGCGTCCCCGGCGCCGGGGGTACCACTTTC. Translation gives CSVPGAGGTTF. The chain combines TRBV29-1 with TRBJ1-2, with D perhaps matching TRBD1 (5 bases). Germline CDR1 reads SQVTM; CDR2 reads ANQGSEA. CDR3 length: 11 amino acids.

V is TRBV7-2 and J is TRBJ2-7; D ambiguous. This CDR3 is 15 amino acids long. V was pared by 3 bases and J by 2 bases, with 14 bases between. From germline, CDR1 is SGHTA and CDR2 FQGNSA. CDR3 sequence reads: CASSFEVPMPYEQYV. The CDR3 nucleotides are TGTGCCAGCAGCTTTGAGGTCCCGATGCCCTACGAGCAGTACGTC.

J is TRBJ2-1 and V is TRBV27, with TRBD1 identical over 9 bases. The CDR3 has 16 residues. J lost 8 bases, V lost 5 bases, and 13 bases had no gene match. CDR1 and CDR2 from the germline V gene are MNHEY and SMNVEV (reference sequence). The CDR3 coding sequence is TGTGCCAGCAGTAACTACCGGGGACAGGGTAGGGATGAGCAGTTCTTC. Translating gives CASSNYRGQGRDEQFF.

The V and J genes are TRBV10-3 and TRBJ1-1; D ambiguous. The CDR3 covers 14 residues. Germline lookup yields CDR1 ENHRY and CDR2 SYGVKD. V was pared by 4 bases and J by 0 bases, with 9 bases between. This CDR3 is CAISGGSLNTEAFF. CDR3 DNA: TGTGCCATCAGTGGTGGCAGTTTGAACACTGAAGCTTTCTTT.

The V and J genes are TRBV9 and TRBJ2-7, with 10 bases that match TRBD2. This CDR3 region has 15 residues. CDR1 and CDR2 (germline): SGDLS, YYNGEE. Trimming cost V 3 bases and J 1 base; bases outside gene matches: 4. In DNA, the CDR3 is TGTGCCAGCAGCGAGGGACTAGCGAGTTCCTACGAGCAGTACTTC. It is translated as CASSEGLASSYEQYF.

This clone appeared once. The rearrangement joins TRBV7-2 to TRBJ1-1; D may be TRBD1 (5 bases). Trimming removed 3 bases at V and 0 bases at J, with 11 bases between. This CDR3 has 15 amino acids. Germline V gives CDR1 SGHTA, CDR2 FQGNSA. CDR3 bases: TGTGCCAGCAGCTTGGCAGGGCCAATGAACACTGAAGCTTTCTTT. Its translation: CASSLAGPMNTEAFF.

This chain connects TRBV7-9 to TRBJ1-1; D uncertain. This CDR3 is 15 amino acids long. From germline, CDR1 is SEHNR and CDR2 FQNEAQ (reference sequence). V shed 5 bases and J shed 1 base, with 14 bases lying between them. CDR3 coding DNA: TGTGCCAGCAGCCCAGTGGTGGCTGGGAACACTGAAGCTTTCTTT. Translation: CASSPVVAGNTEAFF. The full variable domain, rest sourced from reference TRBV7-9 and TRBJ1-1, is DTGVSQNPRHKITKRGQNVTFRCDPISEHNRLYWYRQTLGQGPEFLTYFQNEAQLEKSRLLSDRFSAERPKGSFSTLEIQRTEQGDSAMYLCASSPVVAGNTEAFFGQGTRLTVV.

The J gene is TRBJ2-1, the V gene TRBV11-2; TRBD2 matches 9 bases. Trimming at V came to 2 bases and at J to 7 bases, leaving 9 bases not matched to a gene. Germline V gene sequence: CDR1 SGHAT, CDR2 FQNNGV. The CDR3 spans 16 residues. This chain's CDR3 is CASSLRRRGGDNEQFF. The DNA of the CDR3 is TGTGCCAGCAGCTTACGTCGGCGGGGGGGCGATAATGAGCAGTTCTTC.

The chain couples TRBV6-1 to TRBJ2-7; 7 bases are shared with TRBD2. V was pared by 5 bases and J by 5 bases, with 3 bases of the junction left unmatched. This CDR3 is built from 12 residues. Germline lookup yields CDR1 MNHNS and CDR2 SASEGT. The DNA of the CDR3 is TGTGCCAGCAGTCACGGGGGGAACGAGCAGTACGTC. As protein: CASSHGGNEQYV.

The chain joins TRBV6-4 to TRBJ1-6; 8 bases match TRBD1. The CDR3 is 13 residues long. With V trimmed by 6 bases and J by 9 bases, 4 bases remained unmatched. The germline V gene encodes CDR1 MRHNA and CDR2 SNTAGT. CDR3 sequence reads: CASRQGEGSPLHF. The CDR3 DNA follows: TGTGCCAGCAGACAGGGGGAAGGTTCACCCCTCCACTTT.

The CDR3 DNA reads as TGTGCCAGCAGCTCCAGCAGGTGGGGGGATTCACCCCTCCACTTT. Its translation: CASSSSRWGDSPLHF. The chain is built from TRBV11-2 and TRBJ1-6, with D perhaps matching TRBD1 (5 bases). Germline V gives CDR1 SGHAT, CDR2 FQNNGV. The ends were cut back, 4 bases at V and 8 bases at J, with 15 bases in the middle. The CDR3 runs to 15 residues. The entire variable domain, with the rest obtained from reference TRBV11-2 and TRBJ1-6, is as follows: EAGVAQSPRYKIIEKRQSVAFWCNPISGHATLYWYQQILGQGPKLLIQFQNNGVVDDSQLPKDRFSAERLKGVDSTLKIQPAKLEDSAVYLCASSSSRWGDSPLHFGNGTRLTVT.

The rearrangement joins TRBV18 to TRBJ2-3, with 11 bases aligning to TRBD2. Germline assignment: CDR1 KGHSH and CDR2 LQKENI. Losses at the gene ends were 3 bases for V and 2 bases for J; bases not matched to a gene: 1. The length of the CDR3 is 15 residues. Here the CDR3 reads CASSPSGGATDTQYF. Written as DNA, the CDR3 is TGTGCCAGCTCACCTAGCGGGGGGGCCACAGATACGCAGTATTTT.

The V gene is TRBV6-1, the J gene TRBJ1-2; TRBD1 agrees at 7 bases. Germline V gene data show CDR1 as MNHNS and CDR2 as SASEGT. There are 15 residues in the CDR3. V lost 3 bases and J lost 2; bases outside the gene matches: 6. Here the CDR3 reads CASSERTGPNYGYTF. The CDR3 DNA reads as TGTGCCAGCAGTGAGAGGACAGGACCGAACTATGGCTACACCTTC.